This note documents a single T cell receptor beta chain sequence. The data were produced by immunoSEQ multiplex PCR, yet TCRdb's version contains in-frame clones alone and is incomplete. The table shows over 850,000 clones, with 78% occurring only once. All donors were Caucasian adults living in Nashville, Tennessee. These data are taken from a study of shared clonotypes between healthy human individuals. Looking at the study overall: Per-donor plates numbered three CD4 naive, three CD4 memory, two CD8 naive and one CD8 memory.

Sequencing used memory CD4+ T cells from PBMCs. Regarding subset: CD45RA-negative fraction. The sequence was collected from a man younger than 35 in good health. Some clones in this sample may be carry-over from other donors' samples.

The CDR3 region is CASSSNLADTQYF. The CDR3 DNA follows: TGTGCCAGCAGCTCAAATCTAGCAGATACGCAGTATTTT. The chain recombines TRBV7-3 with TRBJ2-3; D gene ambiguous. With 4 bases removed from V and 4 bases from J, the gap between germline ends came to 9 bases. The CDR3 sequence is 13 residues long. Germline V gene lookup returns CDR1 SGHTA and CDR2 FQGTGA.